The next 27 T cell receptor beta chains were all read from a single sample in a study of T cell responses to AZD1222 COVID-19 vaccine. Clones were read by immunoSEQ multiplex PCR, and TCRdb kept only the in-frame ones, dropping some. The data show 75,000 to 95,000 clones, around 85% seen once. The source was peripheral blood, collected 28 days after the second AZD1222 dose. These receptors were obtained from an adult who received the AZD1222 COVID-19 vaccine.

V and J are TRBV28 and TRBJ2-1; D remains unclear. The germline V and J ends were trimmed by 2 bases and 5 bases, with 13 bases remaining between them. Germline CDR1 reads MDHEN; CDR2 reads SYDVKM. The CDR3 is made up of 15 amino acids. DNA for the CDR3: TGTGCCAGCAGTTTACTCTTGCGGTCAAACAATGAGCAGTTCTTC. Translating gives CASSLLLRSNNEQFF.

A single count supports this clone. The gene calls are TRBV19 and TRBJ2-1; D is unresolved. V dropped 6 bases and J dropped 3 bases, with 12 bases sitting between them. CDR1 LNHDA and CDR2 SQIVND come from the germline V gene (reference sequence). CDR3 length: 14 residues. The DNA for the CDR3 is TGTGCCAGTAGGAACATACCCCTCTACAATGAGCAGTTCTTC. This gives the protein CASRNIPLYNEQFF.

On this clone itself: This specimen includes other DNA sequences encoding the same CDR3. The V gene is TRBV10-2, the J gene TRBJ1-1, with TRBD1 identical over 10 bases. The CDR3 totals 15 residues. V was pared by 7 bases and J by 1 base, with 6 bases of the junction left unmatched. Per the germline V gene, CDR1 is WSHSY and CDR2 is SAAADI. The CDR3 DNA sequence: TGCGCCAGCACTTGGACAGGGGGAGGGAACACTGAAGCTTTCTTT. Translated, it gives CASTWTGGGNTEAFF.

The chain recombines TRBV7-2 with TRBJ1-1, with 8 positions matching TRBD1. The CDR3 runs to 17 residues. Per germline, CDR1 SGHTA and CDR2 FQGNSA. Trimming took 5 bases from V and 4 from J; bases not matched to a gene: 15. CDR3 residues: CASSLLRTGYSGTEAFF. The DNA for the CDR3 is TGTGCCAGCAGCCTACTCAGGACAGGGTATTCGGGCACTGAAGCTTTCTTT.

This sequence joins TRBV5-1 and TRBJ1-3; D call uncertain. The CDR3 is made up of 15 amino acids. The germline V gene encodes CDR1 SGHRS and CDR2 YFSETQ. Trimming stripped 0 bases from V and 6 bases from J, with 13 bases between. CDR3 sequence reads: CASSLGPHGENTIYF. DNA of the CDR3: TGCGCCAGCAGCTTGGGACCCCACGGGGAAAACACCATATATTTT.

The rearrangement links TRBV28 to TRBJ1-3; no firm D call. The germline V and J ends were trimmed by 5 bases and 0 bases, with 8 bases remaining between them. This CDR3 contains 14 residues. The germline gives CDR1 MDHEN, CDR2 SYDVKM. CDR3 nucleotides: TGTGCCAGCAGTCGACTGGACTCTGGAAACACCATATATTTT. Translating it yields CASSRLDSGNTIYF.

The chain recombines TRBV24-1 with TRBJ2-3, with TRBD2 identical over 9 bases. Germline CDR1 KGHDR, CDR2 SFDVKD. The junction had 10 bases not matched to a gene; V was cut back by 4 bases and J by 0 bases. The length of the CDR3 is 18 residues. CDR3 sequence reads: CATSERGAGGPSTDTQYF. CDR3 nucleotides: TGTGCCACCAGTGAAAGAGGGGCGGGAGGGCCTAGCACAGATACGCAGTATTTT.

This rearrangement joins TRBV5-8 to TRBJ2-5; the D is unclear. V lost 0 bases, J lost 5 bases, and 11 bases lay in between. Germline V gene data show CDR1 as SGHTS and CDR2 as YDEGEE. The CDR3 extends over 14 amino acids. The CDR3 is CASSLVGMVETQYF. DNA for the CDR3: TGTGCCAGCAGCTTGGTGGGGATGGTGGAGACCCAGTACTTC.

As to this clone: The junction does not match germline at one end; this may be a read error. The chain couples TRBV9 to TRBJ1-6, with 7 bases that match TRBD1. Germline V gene lookup returns CDR1 SGDLS and CDR2 YYNGEE. This CDR3 spans 14 amino acids. CDR3 amino acids: CASSPGQVNSPLYF. CDR3 DNA sequence: TGTGCCAGCAGCCCTGGACAGGTTAATTCACCCCTCTACTTT.

This chain links TRBV6-2 or TRBV6-3 with TRBJ2-1, with TRBD2 matching over 8 bases. CDR1 MNHEY and CDR2 SVGEGT come from the germline V gene. The CDR3 loop spans 13 amino acids. After removal of 1 base from V and 15 bases from J, the junction contained 8 bases not matched to a gene. The CDR3 loop is CASSYLLAARGFF. CDR3 coding DNA: TGTGCCAGCAGTTACTTACTAGCGGCCCGGGGGTTCTTC.

This rearrangement joins TRBV9 to TRBJ2-3, with 14 bases matching TRBD2. CDR1 and CDR2 from the germline V gene are SGDLS and YYNGEE. With 0 bases clipped from V and 0 bases from J, the junction kept 3 bases outside the gene matches. The CDR3 is 18 residues long. The CDR3 DNA reads as TGTGCCAGCAGCGTAGTGGGGACTAGCGGGGGCAGCACAGATACGCAGTATTTT. Protein product: CASSVVGTSGGSTDTQYF.

The V call is TRBV3-1 (or the pseudogene TRBV3-2), the J call TRBJ1-4; perhaps TRBD1 as D (5 bases). Germline CDR1 and CDR2: LGHDT and YNNKEL (reference sequence). V dropped 6 bases and J dropped 1 base, with 18 bases sitting between them. The CDR3 totals 17 residues. Written as DNA, the CDR3 is TGTGCCAGCAGTCCCGGGGGAACAGCCAGAACTAATGAAAAACTGTTTTTT. Translation gives CASSPGGTARTNEKLFF.

The V call is TRBV27, the J call TRBJ2-1; D may match TRBD1 or TRBD2 (6 bases each). The ends were cut back, 4 bases at V and 7 bases at J, with 20 bases in the middle. CDR1 and CDR2 from the germline V gene are MNHEY and SMNVEV (reference sequence). This CDR3 contains 16 residues. The CDR3: CASSSPWGARGNEQFF. CDR3 coding DNA: TGTGCCAGCAGTTCACCTTGGGGGGCGAGAGGGAATGAGCAGTTCTTC.

The rearrangement links TRBV19 to TRBJ2-6; 10 nucleotides align to TRBD1. After removal of 3 bases from V and 2 bases from J, the junction contained 1 base not matched to a gene. The CDR3 has 16 residues. The germline V gene encodes CDR1 LNHDA and CDR2 SQIVND (reference sequence). For the CDR3, the DNA is TGTGCCAGTAGTATCGGGACAGGGGCTGGGGCCAACGTCCTGACTTTC. This codes for CASSIGTGAGANVLTF. Using reference TRBV19 and TRBJ2-6 for the parts outside the CDR3, the full variable domain is DGGITQSPKYLFRKEGQNVTLSCEQNLNHDAMYWYRQDPGQGLRLIYYSQIVNDFQKGDIAEGYSVSREKKESFPLTVTSAQKNPTAFYLCASSIGTGAGANVLTFGAGSRLTVL.

In this sample, this clone turned up once. J is TRBJ2-4 and V is TRBV5-6; D is perhaps TRBD2 (5 bases). Deletions cut 1 base from V and 0 bases from J, with 14 bases between. Germline-derived CDR1 and CDR2 are SGHDT and YYEEEE. This CDR3 is 17 amino acids long. The CDR3 DNA follows: TGTGCCAGCAGCTTGCGACCGGACTTTCTAGCCAAAAACATTCAGTACTTC. Amino acids: CASSLRPDFLAKNIQYF.

CDR3: CASSQTSGGGYEQYF. Written as DNA, the CDR3 is TGTGCCAGCAGCCAGACTAGCGGGGGGGGATACGAGCAGTACTTC. The rearrangement links TRBV11-2 to TRBJ2-7, with 14 bases identical to TRBD2. J was trimmed by 4 bases and V by 5 bases; bases with no gene match: 4. CDR1 and CDR2 from the germline V gene are SGHAT and FQNNGV. There are 15 residues in the CDR3.

This chain uses TRBV4-3 with TRBJ2-1; 11 nucleotides agree with TRBD2. Per the germline V gene, CDR1 is LGHNA and CDR2 is YSLEER. V gave up 1 base and J gave up 4 bases; unmatched junction bases: 12. CDR3 length equals 19 residues. CDR3 sequence: CASSQGASGRSPYYNEQFF. CDR3 DNA sequence: TGCGCCAGCAGCCAAGGGGCTAGCGGGAGGTCCCCTTATTACAATGAGCAGTTCTTC.

This chain connects TRBV7-3 to TRBJ1-1; TRBD1 matches at 10 bases. The CDR3 spans 17 residues. Germline loops: CDR1 SGHTA, CDR2 FQGTGA. V lost 5 bases to trimming and J lost 4 bases; unmatched junction nucleotides: 13. CDR3 sequence (DNA): TGTGCCAGCAGCCCCGGGACAGGGGCGGAACTGGTCACTGAAGCTTTCTTT. This codes for CASSPGTGAELVTEAFF.

The genes are TRBV7-2 and TRBJ1-3; D may be TRBD1 (5 bases). Germline V CDR1 and CDR2: SGHTA, FQGNSA. V gave up 5 bases and J gave up 4 bases, with 15 bases separating them. This CDR3 comprises 15 residues. CDR3: CASSPGGFGGNTIYF. In DNA, the CDR3 is TGTGCCAGCAGCCCTGGGGGTTTTGGCGGAAACACCATATATTTT.

J is TRBJ1-2 and V is TRBV18; D possibly corresponds to TRBD1 (5 bases). The CDR3 contains 18 residues. Trimming pared 0 bases from V and 8 bases from J, leaving 25 bases between. Germline-derived CDR1 and CDR2 are KGHSH and LQKENI. The CDR3 nucleotides are TGTGCCAGCTCACCACCGTCGCCTGGACGGGGGGTACCGTCAGGCTACACCTTC. Translation: CASSPPSPGRGVPSGYTF.

This clone was observed a few times. The sample holds other DNA sequences that translate to the same CDR3. The rearrangement links TRBV6-5 to TRBJ1-1; D might be TRBD1 (5 bases). The CDR3 extends over 13 amino acids. CDR1 is MNHEY and CDR2 is SVGAGI in the germline V gene. The germline V and J ends were trimmed by 6 bases and 1 base, with 9 bases remaining between them. The CDR3 spells CASSYTGNTEAFF. The DNA of the CDR3 is TGTGCCAGCAGCTATACAGGGAACACTGAAGCTTTCTTT.

In its sample, this clone was seen a few times. The genes are TRBV7-6 and TRBJ1-3; D uncertain. The germline V gene has CDR1 SGHVS and CDR2 FNYEAQ. The CDR3 spans 15 residues. V shed 5 bases and J shed 0 bases, with 11 bases lying between them. CDR3 protein: CASSHGSLSGNTIYF. The CDR3 region has the DNA TGTGCCAGCAGCCACGGGTCCCTCTCTGGAAACACCATATATTTT.

V is TRBV19 and J is TRBJ1-2; D not certain. The germline V and J ends were trimmed by 3 bases and 7 bases, with 15 bases remaining between them. The CDR3 contains 14 residues. Germline lookup yields CDR1 LNHDA and CDR2 SQIVND (reference sequence). The DNA of the CDR3 is TGTGCCAGTAGTATGATCGGCCACGGGGTTGGCTACACCTTC. This encodes CASSMIGHGVGYTF.

This chain connects TRBV10-3 to TRBJ1-3; no firm D call. CDR3 size: 12 residues. Looked up from germline, CDR1 is ENHRY and CDR2 is SYGVKD. Trimming cost V 10 bases and J 4 bases, with 11 bases left between them. CDR3 amino acids: CATTTSGNTIYF. The CDR3 nucleotides read TGTGCCACCACAACTTCGGGAAACACCATATATTTT.

The chain uses TRBV27 and TRBJ1-2; 7 bases line up with TRBD1. With V trimmed by 9 bases and J by 5 bases, 9 bases remained unmatched. CDR1 and CDR2 from the germline V gene are MNHEY and SMNVEV (reference sequence). The CDR3 extends over 13 amino acids. The CDR3 spells CARVVRDSYGYTF. The DNA for the CDR3 is TGTGCCAGGGTGGTACGGGACAGTTATGGCTACACCTTC.

This chain joins TRBV11-2 and TRBJ2-4, with 7 bases lining up with TRBD2. V was pared by 5 bases and J by 0 bases, with 10 bases of the junction left unmatched. Germline CDR1 SGHAT, CDR2 FQNNGV. This CDR3 has 17 residues. The CDR3 sequence is CASSPRPGGLAKNIQYF. The CDR3 nucleotides are TGTGCCAGCAGCCCGCGTCCGGGGGGTTTAGCCAAAAACATTCAGTACTTC.

The chain carries TRBV4-3 and TRBJ2-5; 10 bases line up with TRBD2. The CDR3 is 14 residues long. Germline V gene data show CDR1 as LGHNA and CDR2 as YSLEER. V lost 0 bases and J lost 14; bases outside the gene matches: 9. The CDR3, as DNA: TGCGCCAGCAGCCAAGATCTGTTTGGACTAGCGGAATACTTC. Protein sequence: CASSQDLFGLAEYF.